This TCR beta chain was identified during a study of CD8+ T cells in alopecia areata. The treatment is: oral pan-JAK inhibitor, 5-10 mg twice daily. This CDR3 is built from 10 residues. V lost 5 bases and J 7 bases, leaving 5 bases between the germline ends. The germline V gene has CDR1 DFQATT and CDR2 SNEGSKA (reference sequence). Sequencing relied on a cDNA template that was reverse transcribed from extracted RNA. Sequenced by immunoSEQ multiplex PCR; TCRdb stores in-frame clones only, minus some. The table includes approximately 280,000 clones, 55% to 75% detected once. Sequenced here: CD4+ T cells sorted from blood, sampled at week 24, from a patient treated with tofacitinib. J is TRBJ1-4 and V is TRBV20-1, with unresolved D. This receptor was taken from a human donor with alopecia areata. The CDR3 sequence is CSARGEKLFF. CDR3 sequence (DNA): TGCAGTGCTCGAGGTGAAAAACTGTTTTTT.